This record concerns one T cell receptor beta chain sequence. An amount of RNA that ranged from roughly 0.5 to 1 ug was reverse transcribed with random hexamers. TCR beta CDR3 was amplified by immunoSEQ covering 54 Vbeta and 13 Jbeta. A single record per CDR3 protein comes from TCRdb applying MiXCR to the immunoSEQ multiplex PCR reads. Altogether around 190,000 distinct CDR3 sequences are present, roughly 94% being singletons, with the ten largest covering approximately 0.11%. This CDR3 spans 13 amino acids. Per germline, CDR1 DFQATT and CDR2 SNEGSKA (reference sequence). V gave up 6 bases and J gave up 7 bases, with 15 bases separating them. These data come from a study of CD8 T cells in Susac syndrome.

What was sequenced was CD4+ T cells from PBMCs. The sequence derives from a human donor with Susac syndrome. The rearrangement joins TRBV20-1 to TRBJ1-4; D unclear. In DNA, the CDR3 is TGCAGTGCCCGTGACGGCGAAGGTGAAAAACTGTTTTTT. Amino acids: CSARDGEGEKLFF.